The clone carrying this TCR beta chain came up many times. Looked up from germline, CDR1 is MNHNS and CDR2 is SASEGT. The V segment lost 0 bases and the J segment 4 bases; nucleotides outside the gene matches: 3. CDR3 length: 16 amino acids. This sample stems from a study of early T cells in non-severe SARS-CoV-2 infection. Study-wide context: Sequenced material consisted of bulk RNA (from unsorted whole blood), and chains were unpaired.

The library protocol tagged individual cDNA molecules with unique molecular identifiers. TCRdb recomputed calls from the 5' RACE reads with MiXCR, one row per CDR3 protein. Found here are tens of thousands of distinct CDR3 sequences, approximately 4.5% of them singletons; the top ten hold about 20%. V and J are TRBV6-1 and TRBJ2-5, with 12 bases lining up with TRBD2. The sample taken for sequencing was whole blood. The clonotype was recovered from an adult who was a healthcare worker with PCR-confirmed SARS-CoV-2 infection or an uninfected control (not recorded which). Here the CDR3 reads CASSEAGLAGLETQYF. The CDR3 nucleotides read TGTGCCAGCAGTGAAGCGGGACTAGCGGGCTTAGAGACCCAGTACTTC.